A single sample gave rise to the 31 T cell receptor beta chains below, sequenced in a study of monozygotic twins with inflammatory bowel disease. Reprocessing the 5' RACE reads, TCRdb reports a single entry for every CDR3 protein and omits DNA. Its listing shows about 350,000 distinct CDR3 sequences. Input material: blood. Source of these receptors: a human donor with ulcerative colitis or Crohn's disease, or a healthy co-twin of an affected twin (not recorded which).

The rearrangement links TRBV10-3 to TRBJ2-1; TCRdb's D gene call, TRBD2, goes unchecked for lack of DNA. The CDR3 extends over 13 amino acids. CDR1 ENHRY and CDR2 SYGVKD come from the germline V gene. CDR3 sequence: CAVRDYQYNEQFF.

The J gene is TRBJ2-2, the V gene TRBV27. CDR1 and CDR2 from the germline V gene are MNHEY and SMNVEV (reference sequence). The CDR3 consists of 14 residues. The CDR3 here is CASRQTGNTGELFF.

V is TRBV7-9 and J is TRBJ2-2. CDR1 is SEHNR and CDR2 is FQNEAQ in the germline V gene (reference sequence). The CDR3 is made up of 12 amino acids. The CDR3 protein is CASSLKVGELFF.

The J gene is TRBJ1-2, the V gene TRBV29-1. Germline values: CDR1 SQVTM, CDR2 ANQGSEA. The CDR3 runs 12 residues. The CDR3 protein is CSVVATAYGYTF.

The J gene is TRBJ2-7, the V gene TRBV19; checking the TCRdb D call of TRBD1 is not possible without DNA. There are 15 residues in the CDR3. CDR1 and CDR2 (germline): LNHDA, SQIVND (reference sequence). The CDR3 protein is CASSIGQGAHYEQYF.

The V and J genes are TRBV6-1 and TRBJ1-4; without DNA, the TCRdb call of TRBD1 cannot be checked. Germline V gene sequence: CDR1 MNHNS, CDR2 SASEGT. CDR3 length equals 14 residues. The CDR3 protein is CASSEGTGFEKLFF.

V and J are TRBV7-8 and TRBJ1-2; the TRBD1 assignment by TCRdb is unverifiable without DNA. CDR1 SGHVS and CDR2 FQNEAQ come from the germline V gene. CDR3 length equals 13 residues. The CDR3 loop is CASSFNQGYGYTF.

The chain joins TRBV3-1 to TRBJ2-1. The CDR3 is made up of 12 amino acids. Germline lookup yields CDR1 LGHDT and CDR2 YNNKEL (reference sequence). The CDR3 here is CASSHGALEQFF.

The rearrangement joins TRBV20-1 to TRBJ2-1. This CDR3 spans 14 amino acids. In germline, CDR1 is DFQATT, CDR2 SNEGSKA (reference sequence). The CDR3 sequence: CSARDTISYNEQFF.

This rearrangement joins TRBV20-1 to TRBJ1-2; TCRdb calls TRBD1, which cannot be checked without DNA. Germline V gene sequence: CDR1 DFQATT, CDR2 SNEGSKA (reference sequence). This CDR3 contains 13 residues. The CDR3 spells CSAYVDRVYGYTF.

The chain has TRBV28 and TRBJ2-7; TCRdb's D call of TRBD1 is untestable without DNA. The length of the CDR3 is 15 residues. Germline CDR1 reads MDHEN; CDR2 reads SYDVKM. The CDR3 sequence: CASSTPGTGTSEQYF.

This chain links TRBV20-1 with TRBJ2-7; TCRdb indicates TRBD1, and absent DNA this call remains unverified. The CDR3 is made up of 14 amino acids. Germline V gene data show CDR1 as DFQATT and CDR2 as SNEGSKA (reference sequence). The CDR3 is CSAEAGIYSYEQYF.

This rearrangement joins TRBV7-9 to TRBJ2-3; TCRdb picks TRBD1, but there is no DNA to check that call. The CDR3 consists of 14 residues. Looked up from germline, CDR1 is SEHNR and CDR2 is FQNEAQ (reference sequence). The CDR3 here is CASSSDREEGTQYF.

The chain uses TRBV5-1 and TRBJ1-1; TCRdb reports TRBD1, a call that lacks DNA to check it against. The CDR3 sequence is 16 residues long. CDR1 and CDR2 from the germline V gene are SGHRS and YFSETQ. The CDR3: CASRFTTREPNTEAFF.

The chain employs TRBV11-2 and TRBJ1-3. Germline CDR1 reads SGHAT; CDR2 reads FQNNGV. The CDR3 has 13 amino acids. The CDR3: CASSLSRRNTIYF.

V is TRBV18 and J is TRBJ2-7; TCRdb returns TRBD1, unconfirmable since there is no DNA. The CDR3 has 15 amino acids. Germline values: CDR1 KGHSH, CDR2 LQKENI. This CDR3 is CASSPRGRETYEQYF. Based on the CDR3 plus reference TRBV18 and TRBJ2-7, the full variable domain is NAGVMQNPRHLVRRRGQEARLRCSPMKGHSHVYWYRQLPEEGLKFMVYLQKENIIDESGMPKERFSAEFPKEGPSILRIQQVVRGDSAAYFCASSPRGRETYEQYFGPGTRLTVT.

The rearrangement uses TRBV7-2 and TRBJ2-1; TCRdb's assignment of TRBD1 cannot be checked, as there is no DNA. Germline CDR1 SGHTA, CDR2 FQGNSA. This CDR3 is 13 amino acids long. The CDR3 loop reads CASSSYRVTEQFF.

V and J are TRBV4-1 and TRBJ2-2. Germline CDR1 and CDR2: MGHRA and YSYEKL. The CDR3 consists of 14 residues. CDR3 amino acids: CASSQVSNTGELFF.

The V and J genes are TRBV7-9 and TRBJ2-4; TCRdb names TRBD1, which stays unverified in the absence of DNA. The CDR3 covers 15 residues. Germline CDR1 reads SEHNR; CDR2 reads FQNEAQ (reference sequence). Here the CDR3 reads CASSLGQANKNIQYF.

The rearrangement uses TRBV7-9 and TRBJ2-7; TCRdb indicates TRBD1, and absent DNA this call remains unverified. The CDR3 contains 12 residues. The germline V gene has CDR1 SEHNR and CDR2 FQNEAQ (reference sequence). The CDR3 sequence is CASSPPPGEQYF.

V and J are TRBV7-8 and TRBJ1-5; there is no DNA to check the TCRdb D call of TRBD1. The CDR3 loop spans 15 amino acids. CDR1 is SGHVS, CDR2 FQNEAQ, per germline. CDR3 amino acids: CASSSPGQAHQPQHF.

The chain joins TRBV5-1 to TRBJ1-5; with no DNA, the TCRdb D assignment of TRBD1 cannot be verified. Germline CDR1 SGHRS, CDR2 YFSETQ. There are 14 residues in the CDR3. The CDR3: CASSLGWEGQPQHF.

The V and J genes are TRBV6-2 or TRBV6-3 and TRBJ2-7; as DNA is missing, the TRBD1 call by TCRdb cannot be tested. This CDR3 is 17 amino acids long. CDR1 and CDR2 (germline): MNHEY, SVGEGT. The CDR3 reads CASSRSGTGTISYEQYF.

This sequence joins TRBV10-3 and TRBJ2-7; the TCRdb call, TRBD1, lacks DNA for checking. The CDR3 runs to 15 residues. Per germline, CDR1 ENHRY and CDR2 SYGVKD. This chain's CDR3 is CAIGLDRRTSYEQYF.

The chain joins TRBV5-1 to TRBJ2-3; there is no DNA to check the TCRdb D call of TRBD1. The CDR3 totals 15 residues. CDR1 SGHRS and CDR2 YFSETQ come from the germline V gene. CDR3 residues: CASSLRDGSTDTQYF.

J is TRBJ2-1 and V is TRBV29-1; the TCRdb call, TRBD2, lacks DNA for checking. Germline V lookup: CDR1 SQVTM, CDR2 ANQGSEA. The CDR3 contains 14 residues. This CDR3 is CSVGERSGIGEQFF.

The V gene is TRBV20-1, the J gene TRBJ2-5. This CDR3 is 11 amino acids long. Germline loops: CDR1 DFQATT, CDR2 SNEGSKA (reference sequence). The CDR3 region is CSRSLKETQYF.

The chain carries TRBV19 and TRBJ1-2. Germline assignment: CDR1 LNHDA and CDR2 SQIVND (reference sequence). The length of the CDR3 is 12 residues. The CDR3 protein is CASRDRLYGYTF.

The V and J genes are TRBV20-1 and TRBJ2-1; checking the TCRdb D call of TRBD2 is not possible without DNA. The CDR3 covers 14 residues. CDR1 and CDR2 from the germline V gene are DFQATT and SNEGSKA (reference sequence). CDR3: CSASSGGEGHEQFF.

This chain connects TRBV7-9 to TRBJ1-2; TCRdb's D gene call, TRBD1, goes unchecked for lack of DNA. Germline-derived CDR1 and CDR2 are SEHNR and FQNEAQ (reference sequence). The CDR3 loop spans 16 amino acids. The CDR3: CASSLMIGASSDGYTF.

The V call is TRBV18, the J call TRBJ2-3; the TRBD2 assignment by TCRdb is unverifiable without DNA. The CDR3 contains 15 residues. Per germline, CDR1 KGHSH and CDR2 LQKENI. The CDR3 region is CASSPNEGSLGRQYF.